What follows are 20 T cell receptor beta chains derived from one specimen sequenced in a study of cytomegalovirus exposure and HLA in healthy donors. PCR primers comprised 60 Vbeta and 13 Jbeta primers. Assay used: immunoSEQ multiplex PCR; TCRdb lists only in-frame clones, some missing. The sample consists of 150,000 to 200,000 clones, roughly 87% of them appearing once. What was sequenced was PBMCs. These receptors all come from a girl in the first two years of life in good health and CMV-seronegative.

The chain combines TRBV6-5 with TRBJ1-1; D unresolved. In germline, CDR1 is MNHEY, CDR2 SVGAGI. The CDR3 runs to 10 residues. V lost 8 bases and J 4 bases, leaving 5 bases between the germline ends. The CDR3 loop reads CASLGTEAFF. CDR3 bases: TGTGCCAGCCTAGGCACTGAAGCTTTCTTT.

The V call is TRBV30, the J call TRBJ1-4; weak D call: TRBD1 (6 bases). The CDR3 has 15 residues. The V gene lost 4 bases and the J gene lost 2 bases, with 14 bases spanning the gap. Germline assignment: CDR1 GTSNPN and CDR2 SVGIG (reference sequence). CDR3 nucleotides: TGTGCCTGGATGAGGGGGGGGGCGACTAATGAAAAACTGTTTTTT. Residues: CAWMRGGATNEKLFF.

V and J are TRBV7-9 and TRBJ1-4; D ambiguous. CDR3 length: 11 residues. Trimming pared 6 bases from V and 12 bases from J, leaving 11 bases between. Germline assignment: CDR1 SEHNR and CDR2 FQNEAQ (reference sequence). The CDR3 loop is CASRSGEELFF. CDR3 in DNA: TGTGCCAGCAGGTCCGGTGAGGAACTGTTTTTT.

The V gene is TRBV5-1, the J gene TRBJ2-7; D possibly corresponds to TRBD2 (6 bases). The CDR3 is 15 residues long. The germline V gene has CDR1 SGHRS and CDR2 YFSETQ. Trimming removed 1 base at V and 3 bases at J, with 14 bases between. The CDR3 nucleotides are TGCGCCAGCAGCTTGTCAGCGGGTAGCCACTACGAGCAGTACTTC. Its translation is CASSLSAGSHYEQYF.

The genes are TRBV20-1 and TRBJ2-1; TRBD1 is a possible D gene (5 bases). Trimming removed 7 bases at V and 4 bases at J, with 8 bases between. Germline CDR1 and CDR2: DFQATT and SNEGSKA (reference sequence). The CDR3 sequence is 11 residues long. The CDR3 spells CSVDSYNEQFF. CDR3 DNA sequence: TGCAGTGTTGACAGTTACAATGAGCAGTTCTTC.

DNA for the CDR3: TGTGCCAGCTCACCACGGACAGGTAATCAGCCCCAGCATTTT. Translation: CASSPRTGNQPQHF. The rearrangement links TRBV18 to TRBJ1-5; 7 positions match TRBD1. Germline V lookup: CDR1 KGHSH, CDR2 LQKENI. J was trimmed by 4 bases and V by 1 base; bases with no gene match: 1. CDR3 length: 14 amino acids.

The chain is built from TRBV19 and TRBJ1-5, with D perhaps matching TRBD1 (5 bases). Germline V CDR1 and CDR2: LNHDA, SQIVND (reference sequence). CDR3 length: 14 amino acids. The V and J ends lost 3 bases and 9 bases respectively, with 15 bases between them. For the CDR3, the DNA is TGTGCCAGTAGTATCTTCGACAGTCTGGGGCCCCAGCATTTT. Translating gives CASSIFDSLGPQHF.

In its sample, this clone was seen once. The V and J genes are TRBV7-2 and TRBJ1-4; D is unclear. The CDR3 is 16 residues long. The germline V gene has CDR1 SGHTA and CDR2 FQGNSA. V was clipped by 5 bases and J by 0 bases, with 13 bases between them. The CDR3, as DNA: TGTGCCAGCAGCGGAGGCAGGACCTCAACTAATGAAAAACTGTTTTTT. Protein: CASSGGRTSTNEKLFF.

V is TRBV6-5 and J is TRBJ2-7, with D possibly TRBD2 on 5 matching bases. V lost 6 bases to trimming and J lost 6 bases, with 9 bases between them. The CDR3 sequence is 11 residues long. Germline V lookup: CDR1 MNHEY, CDR2 SVGAGI. The CDR3 sequence: CASRDFAEQYF. The CDR3 DNA sequence: TGTGCCAGCAGGGACTTCGCCGAGCAGTACTTC.

V is TRBV4-1 and J is TRBJ2-2, with 10 bases lining up with TRBD2. CDR3 size: 18 residues. Looked up from germline, CDR1 is MGHRA and CDR2 is YSYEKL. V shed 3 bases, J shed 6 bases, and the junction held 13 bases outside the gene matches. This chain's CDR3 is CASSHIFKRGGRSGELFF. DNA of the CDR3: TGCGCCAGCAGCCACATATTCAAGCGGGGGGGCCGATCCGGGGAGCTGTTTTTT.

The chain couples TRBV7-3 to TRBJ1-1; D is uncertain. Germline CDR1 reads SGHTA; CDR2 reads FQGTGA. The CDR3 loop spans 12 amino acids. Trimming pared 1 base from V and 5 bases from J, leaving 5 bases between. The CDR3 DNA reads as TGTGCCAGCAGCTTAAGGGCGACTGAAGCTTTCTTT. Protein sequence: CASSLRATEAFF.

This chain connects TRBV7-6 to TRBJ1-3, with 8 bases lining up with TRBD1. The length of the CDR3 is 17 residues. The V segment lost 2 bases and the J segment 0 bases; nucleotides outside the gene matches: 6. Germline assignment: CDR1 SGHVS and CDR2 FNYEAQ. The CDR3 sequence is CASSLRVGQGSGNTIYF. The CDR3 nucleotides are TGTGCCAGCAGCTTAAGGGTTGGACAGGGCTCTGGAAACACCATATATTTT.

The chain joins TRBV20-1 to TRBJ1-2, with 8 bases matching TRBD1. CDR3 size: 11 residues. Looked up from germline, CDR1 is DFQATT and CDR2 is SNEGSKA (reference sequence). Trimming at V came to 7 bases and at J to 4 bases, leaving 2 bases not matched to a gene. This CDR3 is CSVGTGYGYTF. CDR3 in DNA: TGCAGTGTCGGGACAGGCTATGGCTACACCTTC.

The chain has TRBV7-3 and TRBJ2-3; the match to TRBD2 covers 11 bases. The length of the CDR3 is 16 residues. The V gene end was trimmed by 5 bases and the J gene end by 4 bases; junction bases not matched to a gene: 8. Germline V gene lookup returns CDR1 SGHTA and CDR2 FQGTGA. CDR3 DNA: TGTGCCAGCAGCCCCCTGGGACTAGCGGTCTCAGATACGCAGTATTTT. It translates to CASSPLGLAVSDTQYF.

The rearrangement uses TRBV7-8 and TRBJ1-3; the D gene is possibly TRBD1 (6 bases). V lost 5 bases, J lost 0 bases, and 14 bases lay in between. Germline CDR1 and CDR2: SGHVS and FQNEAQ. The CDR3 runs to 16 residues. The CDR3 here is CASSARTGLSGNTIYF. The DNA of the CDR3 is TGTGCCAGCAGCGCCCGCACAGGGCTCTCTGGAAACACCATATATTTT.

This clone was recorded a few times. The CDR3 is CASSMRTSGTDTQYF. The CDR3 bases are TGTGCCAGTAGTATGAGGACTAGCGGCACAGATACGCAGTATTTT. The chain has TRBV19 and TRBJ2-3; 9 bases agree with TRBD2. The J segment lost 1 base and the V segment lost 3 bases, leaving 2 bases of the junction unmatched. Germline lookup yields CDR1 LNHDA and CDR2 SQIVND (reference sequence). There are 15 residues in the CDR3.

The V and J genes are TRBV14 and TRBJ2-1, with 9 bases that match TRBD2. The ends lost 5 bases at V and 6 bases at J; junction bases unmatched: 11. The CDR3 consists of 16 residues. Germline V CDR1 and CDR2: SGHDN, FVKESK. The CDR3 reads CASSFLLLAGFNEQFF. CDR3 sequence (DNA): TGTGCCAGCAGCTTTCTTTTGCTAGCGGGATTCAATGAGCAGTTCTTC. The variable domain in full, completed from reference TRBV14 and TRBJ2-1, reads EAGVTQFPSHSVIEKGQTVTLRCDPISGHDNLYWYRRVMGKEIKFLLHFVKESKQDESGMPNNRFLAERTGGTYSTLKVQPAELEDSGVYFCASSFLLLAGFNEQFFGPGTRLTVL.

The chain has TRBV30 and TRBJ2-3; TRBD1 is a possible D gene (6 bases). Germline V gene lookup returns CDR1 GTSNPN and CDR2 SVGIG (reference sequence). Trimming shortened V by 8 bases and J by 0 bases, and 15 bases separated the two germline ends. The CDR3 runs to 14 residues. The CDR3 coding sequence is TGTGCCGCTAACAGGGAGTCTAGCACAGATACGCAGTATTTT. Amino acid sequence: CAANRESSTDTQYF.

CDR3 amino acids: CASSSTTGQVEKLFF. The CDR3 region has the DNA TGTGCCAGCAGCTCGACGACAGGGCAGGTTGAAAAACTGTTTTTT. The rearrangement links TRBV7-2 to TRBJ1-4; 7 positions agree with TRBD1. Germline CDR1 SGHTA, CDR2 FQGNSA. V shed 4 bases, J shed 7 bases, and the junction held 9 bases outside the gene matches. The CDR3 has 15 residues.

The CDR3 region has the DNA TGCGCCAGCAGCCACACCACAGGGATGGTGAATGAGGAGACCCAGTACTTC. Translated: CASSHTTGMVNEETQYF. V and J are TRBV4-1 and TRBJ2-5; the D gene is possibly TRBD1 (6 bases). This CDR3 has 17 amino acids. Germline V gene data show CDR1 as MGHRA and CDR2 as YSYEKL. Between the trimmed V and J ends, which lost 3 bases and 5 bases, there was a span of 22 bases.